This TCR beta chain was documented in a study of blood T cell repertoires in COVID-19. At the level of the study: The United States, Italy and Spain provided the acute and convalescent COVID-19 samples. The analysed material was cDNA or gDNA that came from T cells, B-cell-depleted T cells, or PBMCs.

J lost 0 bases, V lost 8 bases, and 11 bases had no gene match. This CDR3 spans 17 amino acids. Germline V gene sequence: CDR1 LNHDA, CDR2 SQIVND (reference sequence). Per the authors' pipeline: Reference gene primers were amplified, and this amplification served to estimate nucleated cell counts. The protocol was immunoSEQ multiplex PCR, while the TCRdb copy is restricted to in-frame clones and leaves out a portion. The DNA gave D and trimming, while V, J and clone size come from that table. The profile shows 200,000 or so clones, about 85% of them singletons. The sequenced material came from peripheral blood. The chain has TRBV19 and TRBJ1-5, with 9 bases aligning to TRBD1. The origin of this receptor is a man aged 65 to 79 with active or convalescent COVID-19. CDR3 bases: TGTGCCAGTCGGAAGGACAGGGGATTATATAGCAATCAGCCCCAGCATTTT. Translated: CASRKDRGLYSNQPQHF.